Listed below are T cell receptor beta chains from one sample, sequenced in a study of cytomegalovirus exposure and HLA in healthy donors. TCRdb's table, derived via immunoSEQ multiplex PCR, lists solely in-frame clones and lacks some. The sample yields roughly 190,000 clones, about four fifths seen once. Material: PBMCs. The receptors stem from a young woman in good health and CMV-seronegative. Both conserved end residues are part of each CDR3. D genes are given only for firm matches.

CDR3 length | J gene | D gene | V gene | CDR3 protein
15 | TRBJ2-5 | TRBD1 | TRBV5-6 | CASSFWGDREETQYF
16 | TRBJ1-3 | . | TRBV5-1 | CASSSFTGSPGNTIYF
15 | TRBJ1-1 | TRBD1 | TRBV25-1 | CASSELPGGHTEAFF
17 | TRBJ2-2 | TRBD2 | TRBV30 | CASPVQLAGGNTGELFF
14 | TRBJ2-1 | TRBD2 | TRBV6-5 | CASSGGSSYNEQFF
15 | TRBJ1-2 | TRBD1 | TRBV5-1 | CASSLAWGTASGYTF
15 | TRBJ2-1 | . | TRBV27 | CASSSGAVPYNEQFF
14 | TRBJ2-2 | TRBD2 | TRBV29-1 | CSVERAGAAGELFF
11 | TRBJ2-5 | . | TRBV7-2 | CASSPGETQYF
15 | TRBJ2-3 | TRBD1 | TRBV7-9 | CASSLGQGSTDTQYF
18 | TRBJ2-3 | . | TRBV19 | CASSQVNMQQGGQGTQYF
17 | TRBJ2-5 | . | TRBV27 | CASSLSVLPAGAETQYF